The T cell receptor (beta chain) described here comes from a study of shared clonotypes between healthy human individuals. In the original analysis: ImmunoSEQ junction-only sequences lacked quality scores, so their filtering differed. Libraries were prepared by immunoSEQ multiplex PCR; TCRdb keeps only in-frame clonotypes and omits some of them. The DNA gave D and trimming, while V, J and clone size come from that table. The sample records hundreds of thousands of clones, about 74% being singletons. Broader study findings: Rarefaction indicated that sorted-subset sequencing remained incomplete although depth was large. Among a handful of donors, about 5% of naive CD4 clonotypes were found in common. Memory subsets generally showed lower estimated richness than naive subsets.

Trimming pared 3 bases from V and 6 bases from J, leaving 16 bases between. The CDR3 has 15 amino acids. Germline values: CDR1 SGHDN, CDR2 FVKESK. This clone was observed a handful of times. Its target is unknown. This TCR derives from a woman aged 30 to 39 in good health. V is TRBV14 and J is TRBJ2-3; the D gene is possibly TRBD2 (5 bases). The specimen was memory CD4+ T cells sorted from blood. Subset indicated: CD45RA-negative fraction. The CDR3 region has the DNA TGTGCCAGCAGCCAGAGGGTTAGCCCCCGCGATACGCAGTATTTT. Residues: CASSQRVSPRDTQYF.